This T cell receptor (beta chain) was sequenced in a study of shared clonotypes between healthy human individuals. J lost 4 bases, V lost 3 bases, and 2 bases had no gene match. The germline V gene has CDR1 WNHNN and CDR2 SYGVQD (reference sequence). The CDR3 is made up of 15 amino acids. Deep was the level at which the assay was run. Data came from immunoSEQ multiplex PCR; TCRdb stores just in-frame clones and leaves some out. The sample carries about 490,000 clones, 60% to 80% recorded once. This chain uses TRBV10-1 with TRBJ2-3, with 12 bases that match TRBD1. Material for sequencing was PBMCs. The clonotype originates from a woman aged 40 to 55 in good health. Some clones in this sample may be carry-over from other donors' samples. CDR3 nucleotides: TGCGCCAGCAGTGACGGGACAGGGGGCCCAGATACGCAGTATTTT. This codes for CASSDGTGGPDTQYF.